This TCR beta chain was documented in a study of CD8 T cells in ankylosing spondylitis. Study-wide results and caveats: A motif in TCR beta, a set of roughly 8 highly homologous variants, appeared characteristic of ankylosing spondylitis blood. Researchers report that disease-linked clones proved CD8+ and relatively rare in peripheral blood. Prior literature has documented some motif variants in synovial fluid and blood from reactive arthritis. Reportedly, matched ankylosing spondylitis synovial fluid was significantly enriched for disease-linked clones.

Concerning this clonotype: Its antigen is currently unknown.

This CDR3 has 14 amino acids. V dropped 5 bases and J dropped 3 bases, with 13 bases sitting between them. Molecular-barcoded quantitative 5'-RACE produced these TCR beta libraries. TCRdb re-called the 5' RACE reads through MiXCR, storing one row per CDR3 protein. Counted here are 200,000 to 250,000 distinct CDR3 sequences, around 20% occurring once; the ten biggest clones make up about 44%. This TCR came from a male donor with ankylosing spondylitis. The material sequenced was blood, either unsorted or a sorted T cell fraction (not recorded which). This chain links TRBV12-3 or TRBV12-4 with TRBJ2-5; weak D call: TRBD1 (5 bases). CDR3 region: CASSKETVKETQYF. In DNA form, the CDR3 reads TGTGCCAGCAGTAAAGAGACAGTTAAAGAGACCCAGTACTTC.